A single sample gave rise to the 11 T cell receptor beta chains below, sequenced in a study of T-cell memory formation after mild COVID-19. TCRdb analysed the 5' RACE reads with MiXCR anew, one entry per CDR3 protein. Among roughly 350,000 distinct CDR3 sequences listed, roughly 15% were seen once. What was sequenced was PBMCs or a T cell subset sorted from them (not recorded which). All receptors come from a man aged 18 to 29 who had mild COVID-19 (a few samples of this study predate the infection). Cell type and time point are not known.

This clonotype appeared a few times. This chain connects TRBV6-2 or TRBV6-3 to TRBJ1-5; 9 positions match TRBD1. Germline V gene data show CDR1 as MNHEY and CDR2 as SVGEGT. The length of the CDR3 is 14 residues. The V segment lost 8 bases and the J segment 7 bases; nucleotides outside the gene matches: 9. This CDR3 reads CASGGTGLSQPQHF. The CDR3 nucleotides read TGTGCCAGCGGAGGGACAGGGCTTTCGCAGCCCCAGCATTTT.

This clonotype was seen ten or more times. The chain combines TRBV3-1 with TRBJ2-3; 7 bases map to TRBD1. This CDR3 is built from 20 residues. The V segment lost 0 bases and the J segment 6 bases; nucleotides outside the gene matches: 21. Germline V gene data show CDR1 as LGHDT and CDR2 as YNNKEL (reference sequence). The CDR3 sequence is CASSQEYRGGLSEPGDTQYF. CDR3 nucleotides: TGTGCCAGCAGCCAAGAGTACAGGGGCGGACTGAGCGAACCCGGGGATACGCAGTATTTT.

J is TRBJ1-2 and V is TRBV7-3; possible D gene TRBD1, 6 bases. Between the trimmed V and J ends, which lost 5 bases and 5 bases, there was a span of 15 bases. The germline V gene has CDR1 SGHTA and CDR2 FQGTGA. The CDR3 extends over 14 amino acids. CDR3 nucleotide sequence: TGTGCCAGCAGCCCCGCAGGACAGTCTTATGGCTACACCTTC. Amino acid sequence: CASSPAGQSYGYTF.

This clonotype has just a few counts. The J gene is TRBJ1-4, the V gene TRBV6-5; the match to TRBD1 covers 7 bases. The J segment lost 10 bases and the V segment lost 8 bases, leaving 7 bases of the junction unmatched. The germline V gene has CDR1 MNHEY and CDR2 SVGAGI. The CDR3 runs to 12 residues. DNA for the CDR3: TGTGCCAGCCCCGACAGGGCACGAAAACTGTTTTTT. Protein: CASPDRARKLFF.

Many counts were recorded for this clonotype. In DNA, the CDR3 is TGCGCCAGCAGCGACAGTCCCGACAATGAGCAGTTCTTC. It translates to CASSDSPDNEQFF. The rearrangement joins TRBV5-1 to TRBJ2-1; possible D gene TRBD1, 5 bases. Germline V gene data show CDR1 as SGHRS and CDR2 as YFSETQ. The CDR3 loop spans 13 amino acids. V lost 4 bases and J lost 5, with 10 bases in between.

The rearrangement uses TRBV5-1 and TRBJ2-2; 7 bases are a match to TRBD1. The length of the CDR3 is 15 residues. V was clipped by 4 bases and J by 5 bases; unmatched bases: 8. Per the germline V gene, CDR1 is SGHRS and CDR2 is YFSETQ. CDR3 residues: CASSPGTAQTGELFF. CDR3 bases: TGCGCCAGCAGCCCCGGGACAGCTCAAACCGGGGAGCTGTTTTTT.

The V call is TRBV12-3 or TRBV12-4, the J call TRBJ1-5, with D perhaps TRBD1 (6 bases). This CDR3 region has 15 residues. V lost 3 bases and J lost 4, with 13 bases in between. CDR3 coding DNA: TGTGCCAGCAGTTTGATAGGGGGAGGAAATCAGCCCCAGCATTTT. This codes for CASSLIGGGNQPQHF.

The chain combines TRBV12-3 or TRBV12-4 with TRBJ1-5; the match to TRBD1 covers 7 bases. The J segment lost 7 bases and the V segment lost 4 bases, leaving 10 bases of the junction unmatched. This CDR3 has 15 amino acids. CDR3: CASSSRQGRDQPQHF. The CDR3 region has the DNA TGTGCCAGCAGTTCCCGACAGGGTCGGGACCAGCCCCAGCATTTT.

The J gene is TRBJ1-2, the V gene TRBV19, with D uncertain. There are 13 residues in the CDR3. CDR1 is LNHDA, CDR2 SQIVND, per germline (reference sequence). V was trimmed by 6 bases and J by 6 bases, leaving 14 bases between them. Here the CDR3 reads CASSLSGLDGYTF. The CDR3 DNA sequence: TGTGCCAGTAGCCTCTCCGGTTTGGATGGCTACACCTTC.

V is TRBV9 and J is TRBJ2-1; 11 nucleotides line up with TRBD1. V dropped 0 bases and J dropped 3; count of bases not matched to a gene: 2. Germline V gene lookup returns CDR1 SGDLS and CDR2 YYNGEE. There are 16 residues in the CDR3. The CDR3 sequence: CASSVGGTGGYNEQFF. The CDR3, as DNA: TGTGCCAGCAGCGTAGGGGGGACAGGGGGCTACAATGAGCAGTTCTTC.

The table lists this clonotype with a few counts. The CDR3 DNA reads TGTGCCAGCTCACCGCCAAGGGAAGGCAATGAGCAGTTCTTC. This encodes CASSPPREGNEQFF. The rearrangement joins TRBV18 to TRBJ2-1; D remains unclear. The CDR3 totals 14 residues. Germline loops: CDR1 KGHSH, CDR2 LQKENI. V was trimmed by 3 bases and J by 6 bases, leaving 12 bases between them.